The TCR beta chain under discussion was sequenced for a study of beta chain features in type 1 diabetes. Overall study findings and caveats: When Type 1 diabetes patients were examined, their TCRB CDR3s proved moderately but significantly shorter in all four CD4+ subsets.

Reverse transcribing all isolated RNA meant expressed TCRB transcripts were sequenced. Measured with immunoSEQ multiplex PCR; TCRdb has only the in-frame clones, and not every one. The sample gives 500,000 to 650,000 clones, over 10% of which show up once; around 0.12% is in the top ten. V lost 0 bases and J 1 base, leaving 4 bases between the germline ends. Per the germline V gene, CDR1 is MNHEY and CDR2 is SVGAGI. This CDR3 has 14 amino acids. This clone was observed a few times. What it recognizes is unknown. This chain connects TRBV6-5 to TRBJ1-3; D is ambiguous. This TCR was recovered from a man younger than 45 with type 1 diabetes. The specimen sequenced was naive CD4+ T cells from blood. The CDR3 sequence is CASSYSNSGNTIYF. In DNA, the CDR3 is TGTGCCAGCAGTTACTCGAATTCTGGAAACACCATATATTTT.